A single sample gave rise to the 8 T cell receptor beta chains below, sequenced in a study of Ad26.COV2.S vaccination and SARS-CoV-2 variants. Treatment noted: some 19 received Ad26.COV2.S at low or high dose, single or two shots; about 5 received placebo; per-sample allocation not given. Collection of the samples took place on day 63 after the first injection of vaccine or placebo. Using immunoSEQ multiplex PCR, the repertoire was profiled, and TCRdb retains in-frame clones only, with some absent. The sample has 350,000 to 500,000 clones, roughly 90% seen once. Sample: peripheral blood, taken in a trial of Ad26.COV2.S vaccine versus placebo. The receptors come from a person aged 18-60 years who received the Ad26.COV2.S COVID-19 vaccine or a placebo.

The rearrangement links TRBV5-1 to TRBJ1-2, with TRBD1 matching 7 bases. The CDR3 has 17 amino acids. After removal of 0 bases from V and 4 bases from J, the junction contained 12 bases not matched to a gene. Per the germline V gene, CDR1 is SGHRS and CDR2 is YFSETQ. The CDR3 region is CASSLDRGATTIYGYTF. CDR3 bases: TGCGCCAGCAGCTTGGACAGGGGCGCTACCACAATCTATGGCTACACCTTC.

CDR3 in DNA: TGTGCCAGCAGCGTATTTTCCGAGGTAGAGACCCAGTACTTC. Amino acid sequence: CASSVFSEVETQYF. This chain links TRBV9 with TRBJ2-5; D not resolved. In germline, CDR1 is SGDLS, CDR2 YYNGEE. There are 14 residues in the CDR3. V was trimmed by 1 base and J by 4 bases, leaving 11 bases between them.

This chain connects TRBV7-3 to TRBJ2-1, with 11 bases aligning to TRBD2. Per germline, CDR1 SGHTA and CDR2 FQGTGA. V was clipped by 4 bases and J by 7 bases; unmatched bases: 9. The CDR3 covers 16 residues. The CDR3 spells CASSSSLAGGWNEQFF. The CDR3 region has the DNA TGTGCCAGCAGCTCCTCTCTAGCGGGAGGTTGGAATGAGCAGTTCTTC.

The gene calls are TRBV18 and TRBJ1-1; 7 nucleotides align to TRBD1. The CDR3 totals 17 residues. Unmatched junction bases numbered 15, after V lost 3 bases and J lost 5 bases. Germline CDR1 KGHSH, CDR2 LQKENI. In DNA form, the CDR3 reads TGTGCCAGCTCACCGTTCGAAACAGGGGCTGAGGTAACTGAAGCTTTCTTT. This sequence encodes CASSPFETGAEVTEAFF.

The chain employs TRBV2 and TRBJ1-1; TRBD1 is a possible D gene (6 bases). Germline V gene lookup returns CDR1 SNHLY and CDR2 FYNNEI. This CDR3 is 14 amino acids long. Trimming removed 6 bases at V and 8 bases at J, with 19 bases between. CDR3 residues: CASRSGFEQGEAFF. The CDR3 nucleotides read TGTGCCAGCAGATCGGGATTCGAACAGGGAGAAGCTTTCTTT.

This chain links TRBV7-2 with TRBJ1-6; tentatively, D is TRBD1 (5 bases). Trimming removed 0 bases at V and 10 bases at J, with 16 bases between. Germline V gene sequence: CDR1 SGHTA, CDR2 FQGNSA. This CDR3 comprises 16 residues. CDR3 protein: CASSLAWGVWESPLHF. For the CDR3, the DNA is TGTGCCAGCAGCTTAGCGTGGGGGGTTTGGGAATCACCCCTCCACTTT. Full variable domain (rest looked up from reference TRBV7-2 and TRBJ1-6): GAGVSQSPSNKVTEKGKDVELRCDPISGHTALYWYRQSLGQGLEFLIYFQGNSAPDKSGLPSDRFSAERTGGSVSTLTIQRTQQEDSAVYLCASSLAWGVWESPLHFGNGTRLTVT.

The chain has TRBV7-2 and TRBJ2-7; 12 positions agree with TRBD2. Germline assignment: CDR1 SGHTA and CDR2 FQGNSA. V was clipped by 4 bases and J by 2 bases; unmatched bases: 9. The CDR3 length is 17 residues. The CDR3 protein is CASSSPRASGRAYEQYF. The CDR3 nucleotides are TGTGCCAGCAGCTCACCCCGGGCTAGCGGGAGGGCCTACGAGCAGTACTTC.

This chain joins TRBV10-3 and TRBJ1-2; 8 bases line up with TRBD1. The CDR3 has 17 amino acids. CDR1 is ENHRY and CDR2 is SYGVKD in the germline V gene. The junction had 13 bases not matched to a gene; V was cut back by 0 bases and J by 7 bases. CDR3 coding DNA: TGTGCCATCAGTGAGTCAGTGAAGGGCAGGGGGCTTTCTGGCTACACCTTC. It specifies CAISESVKGRGLSGYTF.